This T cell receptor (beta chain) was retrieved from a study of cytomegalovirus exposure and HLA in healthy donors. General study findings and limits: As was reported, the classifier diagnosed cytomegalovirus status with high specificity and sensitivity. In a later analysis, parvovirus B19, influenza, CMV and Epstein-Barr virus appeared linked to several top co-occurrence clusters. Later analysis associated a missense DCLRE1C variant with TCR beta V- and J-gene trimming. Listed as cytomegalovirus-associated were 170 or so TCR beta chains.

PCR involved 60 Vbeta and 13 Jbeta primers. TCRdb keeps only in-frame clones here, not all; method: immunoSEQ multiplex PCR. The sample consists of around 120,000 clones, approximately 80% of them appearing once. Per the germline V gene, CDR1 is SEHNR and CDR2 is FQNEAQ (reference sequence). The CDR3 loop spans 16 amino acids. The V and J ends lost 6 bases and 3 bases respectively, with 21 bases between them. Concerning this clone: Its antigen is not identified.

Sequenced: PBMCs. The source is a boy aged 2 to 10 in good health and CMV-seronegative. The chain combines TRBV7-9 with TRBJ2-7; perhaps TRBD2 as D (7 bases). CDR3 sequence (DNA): TGTGCCAGCAGTCGACCGGGGACGGGGGGCGTCTACGAGCAGTACTTC. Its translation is CASSRPGTGGVYEQYF.